This passage covers 23 T cell receptor beta chains from one sample sequenced in a study of beta chain features in type 1 diabetes. Expressed TCRB transcripts were sequenced after all isolated RNA was converted to cDNA. Assay used: immunoSEQ multiplex PCR; TCRdb lists only in-frame clones, some missing. The data show hundreds of thousands of clones, with around 13% seen just once and roughly 0.015% held by the top ten. The sequencing sample was made of naive CD4+ T cells from blood. The source of these receptors is a man younger than 30 in good health.

This clone showed up just a few times. This chain's CDR3 is CASIQGSTGELFF. DNA for the CDR3: TGTGCCAGCATCCAGGGGAGCACCGGGGAGCTGTTTTTT. This chain links TRBV2 with TRBJ2-2; D is possibly TRBD1 (6 bases). Germline V CDR1 and CDR2: SNHLY, FYNNEI. The CDR3 is made up of 13 amino acids. V lost 7 bases and J 4 bases, leaving 10 bases between the germline ends.

The chain couples TRBV7-3 to TRBJ2-2, with D possibly being TRBD2 (5 bases). The CDR3 is 14 amino acids. V was pared by 5 bases and J by 2 bases, with 9 bases between. Germline loops: CDR1 SGHTA, CDR2 FQGTGA. CDR3 DNA sequence: TGTGCCAGCAGCCCGGGAACAAACACCGGGGAGCTGTTTTTT. It codes for CASSPGTNTGELFF.

This chain joins TRBV9 and TRBJ2-3, with D tentatively TRBD1 (5 bases). The V gene lost 0 bases and the J gene lost 4 bases, with 12 bases spanning the gap. CDR3 length: 15 amino acids. Looked up from germline, CDR1 is SGDLS and CDR2 is YYNGEE. The CDR3 DNA reads as TGTGCCAGCAGCGTAGGTGGCCAGGGCGCAGATACGCAGTATTTT. As protein: CASSVGGQGADTQYF.

The sample holds a few counts of this clone. The same CDR3 can be traced to other DNA sequences in this sample. The chain joins TRBV5-5 to TRBJ2-7; no clear D. V lost 2 bases and J lost 0, with 3 bases in between. The V gene's germline CDR1 is SGHKS and CDR2 YYEKEE (reference sequence). The CDR3 has 12 residues. The CDR3 spells CASSLLSYEQYF. DNA for the CDR3: TGTGCCAGCAGCTTACTCTCCTACGAGCAGTACTTC.

This clone appeared once. This rearrangement joins TRBV6-1 to TRBJ1-2; 10 bases are a match to TRBD1. The CDR3 has 15 amino acids. Germline V gene data show CDR1 as MNHNS and CDR2 as SASEGT. The V gene end was trimmed by 1 base and the J gene end by 3 bases; junction bases not matched to a gene: 2. The CDR3 DNA sequence: TGTGCCAGCAGTGAAGGTGACAGGGGGCACTATGGCTACACCTTC. Its protein is CASSEGDRGHYGYTF.

The V call is TRBV6-5, the J call TRBJ1-2; D uncertain. The CDR3 length is 13 residues. Per germline, CDR1 MNHEY and CDR2 SVGAGI. With 6 bases removed from V and 7 bases from J, the gap between germline ends came to 15 bases. In nucleotides, the CDR3 is TGTGCCAGCAGGCAATCTATTTCGGTTGGCTACACCTTC. It is translated as CASRQSISVGYTF.

This clone was counted only a few times. The V and J genes are TRBV4-1 and TRBJ2-1; tentatively, D is TRBD1 (5 bases). CDR1 MGHRA and CDR2 YSYEKL come from the germline V gene. There are 12 residues in the CDR3. V dropped 3 bases and J dropped 8 bases, with 8 bases sitting between them. The CDR3 sequence: CASSHQGYEQFF. The CDR3 DNA sequence: TGCGCCAGCAGCCACCAGGGCTATGAGCAGTTCTTC.

This clone occurred a few times. The rearrangement links TRBV11-2 to TRBJ2-1, with 15 nucleotides matching TRBD2. V lost 6 bases, J lost 8 bases, and 5 bases stayed unmatched. CDR1 is SGHAT and CDR2 is FQNNGV in the germline V gene. The CDR3 loop spans 15 amino acids. The CDR3: CASRTGLAGGYEQFF. The CDR3 DNA is TGTGCCAGCAGAACGGGACTAGCGGGAGGATATGAGCAGTTCTTC.

A few counts support this clone. In DNA, the CDR3 is TGTGCCAGCAGCTTACTCCCGAACACTGAAGCTTTCTTT. Protein product: CASSLLPNTEAFF. The J gene is TRBJ1-1, the V gene TRBV11-3, with D hard to call. The CDR3 length is 13 residues. Trimming cost V 2 bases and J 1 base, with 5 bases left between them. CDR1 is SGHNT, CDR2 YENEEA, per germline.

This chain connects TRBV5-1 to TRBJ2-5, with D tentatively TRBD1 (5 bases). The CDR3 covers 14 residues. From germline, CDR1 is SGHRS and CDR2 YFSETQ. With 1 base removed from V and 5 bases from J, the gap between germline ends came to 12 bases. Here the CDR3 DNA reads TGCGCCAGCAGCTTGTCGACTTGGGGCGAGACCCAGTACTTC. This sequence encodes CASSLSTWGETQYF.

This chain uses TRBV5-1 with TRBJ1-2; the match to TRBD1 covers 7 bases. This CDR3 has 13 residues. The germline CDR1 and CDR2 sequences are SGHRS and YFSETQ. J was trimmed by 3 bases and V by 6 bases; bases with no gene match: 5. The CDR3 DNA sequence: TGCGCCAGCAACAGGGGTTTTGACTATGGCTACACCTTC. Translation gives CASNRGFDYGYTF. The full variable domain, in which reference TRBV5-1 and TRBJ1-2 provide the parts outside the CDR3, is KAGVTQTPRYLIKTRGQQVTLSCSPISGHRSVSWYQQTPGQGLQFLFEYFSETQRNKGNFPGRFSGRQFSNSRSEMNVSTLELGDSALYLCASNRGFDYGYTFGSGTRLTVV.

This sequence joins TRBV29-1 and TRBJ2-2, with D possibly matching TRBD1 (6 bases). Germline V CDR1 and CDR2: SQVTM, ANQGSEA. The CDR3 is 14 amino acids. V gave up 3 bases and J gave up 0 bases, with 8 bases separating them. CDR3 nucleotide sequence: TGCAGCGTTGAGAGGACAGCGAACACCGGGGAGCTGTTTTTT. Its translation: CSVERTANTGELFF.

The rearrangement links TRBV18 to TRBJ1-1, with 8 bases matching TRBD1. CDR3 size: 15 residues. Trimming took 5 bases from V and 8 from J; bases not matched to a gene: 13. Per germline, CDR1 KGHSH and CDR2 LQKENI. DNA of the CDR3: TGTGCCAGCTCAGCTGGTCAGGGGGCGCGGATGGAAGCTTTCTTT. Residues: CASSAGQGARMEAFF.

The rearrangement uses TRBV29-1 and TRBJ2-5; a weak D match, TRBD2 (5 bases). The CDR3 has 13 residues. Germline CDR1 and CDR2: SQVTM and ANQGSEA. Trimming left V 2 bases short and J 2 bases short, with 9 bases between. The CDR3 sequence: CSVETGGQETQYF. CDR3 bases: TGCAGCGTTGAAACTGGAGGACAAGAGACCCAGTACTTC.

This clone was picked up a small number of times. The gene calls are TRBV25-1 and TRBJ2-7, with 7 bases fitting TRBD1. The V gene's germline CDR1 is MGHDK and CDR2 SYGVNS. V was clipped by 4 bases and J by 4 bases; unmatched bases: 4. This CDR3 is built from 13 residues. CDR3 bases: TGTGCCAGCAGTGGTGGACAGGTATACGAGCAGTACTTC. Its protein product is CASSGGQVYEQYF.

The sample holds a few counts of this clone. The rearrangement uses TRBV6-1 and TRBJ2-3; D might be TRBD1 (6 bases). Trimming took 0 bases from V and 7 from J, leaving 14 bases between them. The CDR3 is 15 amino acids. Germline CDR1 MNHNS, CDR2 SASEGT. CDR3 region: CASSEASAGDHTQYF. DNA of the CDR3: TGTGCCAGCAGTGAAGCGAGCGCAGGGGACCATACGCAGTATTTT.

The genes are TRBV18 and TRBJ2-7, with a possible D match to TRBD1 (5 bases). The CDR3 is 14 amino acids. Trimming took 6 bases from V and 4 from J, leaving 16 bases between them. Per germline, CDR1 KGHSH and CDR2 LQKENI. The CDR3 loop reads CASSPLPDRYEQYF. The CDR3 DNA sequence: TGTGCCAGCTCCCCCCTCCCTGACAGATACGAGCAGTACTTC.

There are a few counts of this clone. This chain links TRBV23-1 with TRBJ2-7; 8 positions agree with TRBD2. TRBV23-1 is identified as an open reading frame with a role that is uncertain. The length of the CDR3 is 14 residues. The junction had 4 bases not matched to a gene; V was cut back by 2 bases and J by 4 bases. This CDR3 is CASSQRGGGYEQYF. In DNA, the CDR3 is TGCGCCAGCAGTCAACGGGGGGGCGGATACGAGCAGTACTTC.

This clone was detected only a few times. The chain employs TRBV9 and TRBJ1-5; D unclear. The germline gives CDR1 SGDLS, CDR2 YYNGEE. Trimming pared 0 bases from V and 4 bases from J, leaving 8 bases between. The CDR3 is made up of 14 amino acids. CDR3 coding DNA: TGTGCCAGCAGCGTAGGCAGTGATAATCAGCCCCAGCATTTT. This sequence encodes CASSVGSDNQPQHF.

This clone was seen a few times. The rearrangement joins TRBV5-1 to TRBJ2-3; TRBD2 might be the D (5 bases). This CDR3 is built from 16 residues. Germline V lookup: CDR1 SGHRS, CDR2 YFSETQ. V lost 1 base, J lost 3 bases, and 15 bases lay in between. The CDR3 bases are TGCGCCAGCAGCTTGAGGCTTTGGGGAGAGACAGATACGCAGTATTTT. This translates into CASSLRLWGETDTQYF.

This clone is a singleton in its sample. The chain employs TRBV28 and TRBJ1-2, with 7 bases lining up with TRBD1. The J segment lost 3 bases and the V segment lost 3 bases, leaving 10 bases of the junction unmatched. The CDR3 is 16 residues long. CDR1 is MDHEN, CDR2 SYDVKM, per germline. The CDR3 nucleotides read TGTGCCAGCAGTTTGTCGACAGGGAATCTCGACTATGGCTACACCTTC. This sequence encodes CASSLSTGNLDYGYTF.

The chain has TRBV7-2 and TRBJ2-1, with unresolved D. Germline loops: CDR1 SGHTA, CDR2 FQGNSA. Deletions cut 1 base from V and 6 bases from J, with 13 bases between. The CDR3 is made up of 15 amino acids. This CDR3 is CASSLGRLTSNEQFF. CDR3 bases: TGTGCCAGCAGCTTAGGTCGACTTACGAGCAATGAGCAGTTCTTC.

This clone was counted only a few times. The rearrangement uses TRBV28 and TRBJ2-3; D uncertain. V was cut by 10 bases and J by 3 bases, with 11 bases left in between. CDR1 is MDHEN and CDR2 is SYDVKM in the germline V gene. The CDR3 has 12 residues. Here the CDR3 DNA reads TGTGCCACCCACACACCGACAGATACGCAGTATTTT. Translating gives CATHTPTDTQYF.